The rows below give T cell receptor beta chains drawn from one sample of a study of blood T cell repertoires in COVID-19. Sequencing was performed with immunoSEQ multiplex PCR; in TCRdb, only in-frame clones are kept and a portion is missing. The sample carries some 96,000 clones, 80% recorded once. Material for sequencing was peripheral blood. These receptors all come from a man aged 65-85 years with active or convalescent COVID-19. The CDR3 runs from the conserved cysteine through the conserved F or W. A D gene is named only where the DNA matches it firmly. Where a row states a size, it is once, few, many or the class of an expanded clone; other rows omit it.

cdr3_nt	cdr3_aa	clone_size	j_call	v_call	d_call
TGCGCCAGCAGGAATGAGGGGGTGGACGACTTT	CASRNEGVDDF	NA	TRBJ1-6	TRBV4-1	NA
TGTGCCAGCAGTTTCGGCCCGCGGAACACGCAGTATTTT	CASSFGPRNTQYF	NA	TRBJ2-3	TRBV12-3/TRBV12-4	NA
TGTGCCAGTAGTATAGATAGGGGCCCCATCTACGCAGATACGCAGTATTTT	CASSIDRGPIYADTQYF	NA	TRBJ2-3	TRBV19	NA
TGCGCCAGCAGCCAAGATCGAGTGAGGGGGCGACAAGAGACCCAGTACTTC	CASSQDRVRGRQETQYF	NA	TRBJ2-5	TRBV4-1	TRBD1
TGTGCCTGGAGCCGGGACACCCCCTCTGGGGCCAACGTCCTGACTTTC	CAWSRDTPSGANVLTF	NA	TRBJ2-6	TRBV30	NA
TGTGGGGCGGGCCGGGACGAGCAGTACTTC	CGAGRDEQYF	NA	TRBJ2-7	TRBV28	NA
TGTGCCACCAGTGATTCGGGGGACAGGGGACCTTTAGCCAAAAACATTCAGTACTTC	CATSDSGDRGPLAKNIQYF	NA	TRBJ2-4	TRBV24-1	TRBD1
TGCGCCAGCAGCCAGGCTCCCTTAACGGGAACTAGCACAGATACGCAGTATTTT	CASSQAPLTGTSTDTQYF	NA	TRBJ2-3	TRBV4-3	NA
TGTGCCAGCAGTTACGGTTTGCAGGCGGGGGCCAACGTCCTGACTTTC	CASSYGLQAGANVLTF	many	TRBJ2-6	TRBV6-2/TRBV6-3	NA
TGTGCCAGCTCACCACCGAGGCAGAACACCGGGGAGCTGTTTTTT	CASSPPRQNTGELFF	once	TRBJ2-2	TRBV18	NA
TGTGCCAGCAGTGAGACTAGCGGGGGGTCAGATACGCAGTATTTT	CASSETSGGSDTQYF	NA	TRBJ2-3	TRBV2	TRBD2
TGTGCCAGCATAGTTAAGGGGGCGTCGATGAACACTGAAGCTTTCTTT	CASIVKGASMNTEAFF	few	TRBJ1-1	TRBV6-6	TRBD1
TGCGCCAGCAGCGAACAGGGGGCCGTCGGGGAGCTGTTTTTT	CASSEQGAVGELFF	NA	TRBJ2-2	TRBV5-1	TRBD1
TGTGCCAGCAGCGTAGGACAGGGTGGATACGAGCAGTACTTC	CASSVGQGGYEQYF	few	TRBJ2-7	TRBV9	TRBD1